Following are 10 T cell receptor beta chains from one sample sequenced in a study of Tregs in tolerant kidney transplant recipients. Sequenced by immunoSEQ multiplex PCR; TCRdb stores in-frame clones only, minus some. The table lists roughly 66,000 clones, 80% to 95% of them singletons. The material sequenced was CD8+ T cells from blood, taken before the transplant. The receptors shown here come from a human donor who received a combined kidney and bone marrow transplant.

The chain recombines TRBV10-3 with TRBJ2-7, with D perhaps TRBD1 (5 bases). The germline CDR1 and CDR2 sequences are ENHRY and SYGVKD. The CDR3 is 17 residues long. Between the trimmed V and J ends, which lost 3 bases and 0 bases, there was a span of 18 bases. In nucleotides, the CDR3 is TGTGCCATCAGTGAATTGGGGCTGGGGCAGAACTCCTACGAGCAGTACTTC. Protein: CAISELGLGQNSYEQYF.

Comments on this clone: The sample carries other DNA sequences with the same CDR3. J is TRBJ1-6 and V is TRBV4-3; TRBD1 matches 9 bases. Trimming removed 4 bases from V and 7 bases from J; junction bases left unmatched: 5. Germline V CDR1 and CDR2: LGHNA, YSLEER. The CDR3 length is 15 residues. CDR3 in amino acids: CASSLKGQGNSPLHF. The CDR3 region has the DNA TGCGCCAGCAGCCTTAAGGGACAGGGAAATTCACCCCTCCACTTT.

The J gene is TRBJ1-1, the V gene TRBV30; D is unresolved. Trimming stripped 2 bases from V and 7 bases from J, with 11 bases between. The CDR3 spans 12 residues. Germline V lookup: CDR1 GTSNPN, CDR2 SVGIG (reference sequence). Here the CDR3 reads CAWSSMMIEAFF. CDR3 nucleotide sequence: TGTGCCTGGAGTAGCATGATGATTGAAGCTTTCTTT.

This chain joins TRBV5-6 and TRBJ1-5; tentative D call: TRBD1 (6 bases). Per germline, CDR1 SGHDT and CDR2 YYEEEE. The CDR3 has 15 residues. The V end was cut by 4 bases, the J end by 4 bases, with 15 bases between. The CDR3, as DNA: TGTGCCAGCAGCCGAAACAGGGAGGGGAATCAGCCCCAGCATTTT. It encodes CASSRNREGNQPQHF.

CDR3 sequence reads: CASSQVGTGFRANEKLFF. The CDR3 DNA follows: TGTGCCAGCAGTCAAGTCGGGACAGGGTTCCGGGCTAATGAAAAACTGTTTTTT. The chain joins TRBV28 to TRBJ1-4; 9 nucleotides match TRBD1. CDR1 and CDR2 (germline): MDHEN, SYDVKM. This CDR3 has 18 amino acids. V shed 5 bases, J shed 3 bases, and the junction held 13 bases outside the gene matches. Full variable domain (outside the CDR3, taken from reference TRBV28 and TRBJ1-4): DVKVTQSSRYLVKRTGEKVFLECVQDMDHENMFWYRQDPGLGLRLIYFSYDVKMKEKGDIPEGYSVSREKKERFSLILESASTNQTSMYLCASSQVGTGFRANEKLFFGSGTQLSVL.

J is TRBJ2-2 and V is TRBV21-1; the table's D call of TRBD2 was not tested on the DNA. TRBV21-1 is described as a pseudogene. This CDR3 contains 17 residues. CDR3 sequence reads: CASRDVSGALATGELFF. CDR3 nucleotides: TGTGCCAGCAGGGACGTCAGCGGGGCGCTGGCCACCGGGGAGCTGTTTTTT.

V and J are TRBV7-2 and TRBJ2-7; no reliable D call. Germline lookup yields CDR1 SGHTA and CDR2 FQGNSA. The CDR3 consists of 12 residues. Trimming took 5 bases from V and 1 from J, leaving 6 bases between them. The CDR3 DNA reads as TGTGCCAGCAGCCTAACGTCCTACGAGCAGTACTTC. Protein product: CASSLTSYEQYF.

The rearrangement links TRBV7-9 to TRBJ1-1; possibly TRBD1 for D (5 bases). Germline V gene data show CDR1 as SEHNR and CDR2 as FQNEAQ (reference sequence). V dropped 11 bases and J dropped 3 bases, with 13 bases sitting between them. The CDR3 totals 12 residues. The CDR3 loop is CAGNSGYTEAFF. The CDR3 DNA reads TGTGCCGGTAATTCAGGGTACACTGAAGCTTTCTTT.

The CDR3 sequence: CASSYSGGLQETQYF. CDR3 in DNA: TGTGCCAGCAGTTACTCAGGCGGGCTCCAAGAGACCCAGTACTTC. The chain uses TRBV6-5 and TRBJ2-5; perhaps TRBD2 as D (5 bases). Germline CDR1 MNHEY, CDR2 SVGAGI. Trimming pared 0 bases from V and 1 base from J, leaving 9 bases between. The CDR3 totals 15 residues.

This chain links TRBV4-1 with TRBJ2-7; D is ambiguous. Germline V gene lookup returns CDR1 MGHRA and CDR2 YSYEKL. V lost 1 base, J lost 6 bases, and 10 bases lay in between. The CDR3 has 13 residues. The CDR3 is CASSQVGALEQYF. Written as DNA, the CDR3 is TGCGCCAGCAGCCAAGTTGGAGCTCTCGAGCAGTACTTC.